These T cell receptor beta chains were read from a single sample in a study of type 1 and type 2 diabetes patients. MiXCR, applied by TCRdb to the multiplex PCR reads, yields one record per CDR3 protein. The sample comprises around 300,000 distinct CDR3 sequences, roughly 48% of which are singletons, and approximately 14% rests with the top ten. The material sequenced was peripheral blood mononuclear cells (PBMCs). These receptors all come from a man younger than 30 with type 2 diabetes. The CDR3 runs from the conserved cysteine through the conserved F or W. The D gene is left open where the match is weak. Only some rows state a clone size, as once, few, many or a class for expanded clones.

size,J,V,length,D,DNA,CDR3
many,TRBJ2-7,TRBV7-2,13,-,TGTGCCAGCAGCCCTACTCGGGGCTACGAGCAGTACTTC,CASSPTRGYEQYF
-,TRBJ1-6,TRBV9,15,-,TGTGCCAGCAGCGGCGCGCGGGGCACTAATTCACCCCTCCACTTT,CASSGARGTNSPLHF
-,TRBJ2-7,TRBV30,14,TRBD2,TGTGCCAGTAGTTTCGGGGGGAGTGGAGAAGAGCAGTACTTC,CASSFGGSGEEQYF
few,TRBJ2-1,TRBV30,14,-,TGTGCCTGGAACATCCCCTGGGGAGAAAATGAGCAGTTCTTC,CAWNIPWGENEQFF
few,TRBJ2-1,TRBV7-8,15,TRBD1,TGTGCCAGCAGCTTCCGGACAGGGTTGGCTGATGAGCAGTTCTTC,CASSFRTGLADEQFF
once,TRBJ2-7,TRBV6-1,16,TRBD2,TGTGCCAGCGAGCCAGCGGGAGGGGGCTTCGGGTACGAGCAGTACTTC,CASEPAGGGFGYEQYF
-,TRBJ2-6,TRBV19,17,-,TGTGCCACCCACAACCCCCGGACAGACTCTGGGGCCAACGTCCTGACTTTC,CATHNPRTDSGANVLTF
-,TRBJ1-1,TRBV10-2,11,-,TGCGCCAGCAGTGATGGGGGGACGGCTTTCTTT,CASSDGGTAFF
-,TRBJ1-6,TRBV10-2,11,-,TGCGCCAGCACGCGAAGTTCACCCCTCCACTTT,CASTRSSPLHF
few,TRBJ1-5,TRBV30,14,-,TGTGCCTGGAGTGTAGGGGCTAGCAATCAGCCCCAGCATTTT,CAWSVGASNQPQHF
-,TRBJ2-7,TRBV10-2,15,-,TGCGCCAGCCGATATTCCGGGACTGCGTCCTACGAGCAGTACTTC,CASRYSGTASYEQYF
few,TRBJ2-7,TRBV20-1,14,-,TGCAGTGCTAGAGCCCTCGCGACCCCCTACGAGCAGTACTTC,CSARALATPYEQYF
-,TRBJ2-1,TRBV12-3/TRBV12-4,15,TRBD2,TGTGCCAGCAGTCCCCCGGGACTAGCGGGCAATGAGCAGTTCTTC,CASSPPGLAGNEQFF
-,TRBJ2-7,TRBV30,13,-,TGTGCCTGGAGTGCCGGGGAGTCCTACGAGCAGTACTTC,CAWSAGESYEQYF
once,TRBJ2-1,TRBV7-2,16,TRBD2,TGTGCCAGCAGCTCGGGACTAGCGGGGGGGCTAAATGAGCAGTTCTTC,CASSSGLAGGLNEQFF
few,TRBJ2-1,TRBV30,15,-,TGTGCCTGGACAATCCGCGGGATGCGCCCTGGGGAGCAGTTCTTC,CAWTIRGMRPGEQFF
once,TRBJ2-7,TRBV2,15,TRBD2,TGTGCCAGCAGTGAAGGGGCGGGAGGCACCTACGAGCAGTACTTC,CASSEGAGGTYEQYF
few,TRBJ2-3,TRBV2,14,-,TGTGCCAGCAGAGGGGCGAGCAGCACAGATACGCAGTATTTT,CASRGASSTDTQYF
many,TRBJ1-1,TRBV7-2,11,-,TGTGCCAGCAGCTTACAGACTGAAGCTTTCTTT,CASSLQTEAFF
once,TRBJ1-1,TRBV5-4,15,TRBD1,TGTGCCAGCAGCCCCGCGACAGGGGTGAACACTGAAGCTTTCTTT,CASSPATGVNTEAFF
-,TRBJ2-1,TRBV27,15,TRBD2,TGTGCCAGCACCCTCGGGACTAGCGGGATCGGTGAGCAGTTCTTC,CASTLGTSGIGEQFF
few,TRBJ1-1,TRBV5-1,16,-,TGCGCCAGCAGCTTGGGTCCTCGGGTTGGGGGCACTGAAGCTTTCTTT,CASSLGPRVGGTEAFF
-,TRBJ2-7,TRBV20-1,15,TRBD2,TGCAGTGCTAGTCAAGCGGGGGGGCCTAACGACGAGCAGTACTTC,CSASQAGGPNDEQYF
few,TRBJ1-6,TRBV28,12,-,TGTGCCAGCAGTTTATTGCTGACACCCCTCCACTTT,CASSLLLTPLHF
once,TRBJ1-2,TRBV27,13,-,TGTGCCAGCAGATTTCCGGGCTCCGATGGCTACACCTTC,CASRFPGSDGYTF
-,TRBJ1-4,TRBV7-8,16,-,TGTGCCAGCAGCTCAGGGATTAGGGGAGGGAGTGAAAAACTGTTTTTT,CASSSGIRGGSEKLFF
-,TRBJ1-4,TRBV15,15,-,TGTGCCACCAGCGGACCCAAAGGGAGCGCCGAAAAACTGTTTTTT,CATSGPKGSAEKLFF
-,TRBJ1-1,TRBV27,14,-,TGTGCCAGCAGTTTGGGCCGCGGGGGCACTGAAGCTTTCTTT,CASSLGRGGTEAFF
-,TRBJ1-4,TRBV30,10,TRBD1,TGTGCCTGGAAGGGGGCGAAACTGTTTTTT,CAWKGAKLFF
-,TRBJ1-1,TRBV14,14,-,TGTGCCAGCAGCCCCCCCGCTCGACTATCTGAAGCTTTCTTT,CASSPPARLSEAFF
-,TRBJ1-1,TRBV30,12,-,TGTGCCTGGAGTGTAGGAGGGACTGAAGCTTTCTTT,CAWSVGGTEAFF
-,TRBJ1-4,TRBV15,17,TRBD1,TGTGCCACCAGCAGTTTCCGGACCGGGACAGGGGAAGAAAAACTGTTTTTT,CATSSFRTGTGEEKLFF
-,TRBJ2-3,TRBV5-1,12,-,TGCGCCAGCACCGTACATGGAGATACGCAGTATTTT,CASTVHGDTQYF
-,TRBJ1-5,TRBV15,16,-,TGTGCCACCAGCAGCTCAATCGGGGAGTTTGGTCAGCCCCAGCATTTT,CATSSSIGEFGQPQHF
-,TRBJ2-1,TRBV12-3/TRBV12-4,13,-,TGTGCCAGTCACCGGGACGCGGACAATGAGCAGTTCTTC,CASHRDADNEQFF
few,TRBJ1-1,TRBV19,16,-,TGTGCCAGTAGTGCTTCAATCAGGGCGGCTGGCACTGAAGCTTTCTTT,CASSASIRAAGTEAFF
-,TRBJ1-2,TRBV27,13,-,TGTGCCAGCAGTTCCCCTTTGGAGGCTGGCTACACCTTC,CASSSPLEAGYTF
-,TRBJ2-1,TRBV2,16,TRBD2,TGTGCCAGCAGTCCAAGACTAGCGGGAGGCTCCTACGAGCAGTTCTTC,CASSPRLAGGSYEQFF
few,TRBJ1-2,TRBV9,13,-,TGTGCCAGCAGCGTAGACGAGGGATATGGCTACACCTTC,CASSVDEGYGYTF
-,TRBJ2-2,TRBV29-1,12,-,TGCAGCGCCCTGTCGGGGATCGGGGAGCTGTTTTTT,CSALSGIGELFF
-,TRBJ2-5,TRBV2,15,TRBD1,TGTGCCAGCAGGAGGGGACAGGCGCAGTGGGAGACCCAGTACTTC,CASRRGQAQWETQYF
few,TRBJ2-7,TRBV24-1,12,-,TGTGCCACCAGTGATTTGACAACCGAGCAGTACTTC,CATSDLTTEQYF
few,TRBJ2-7,TRBV4-1,14,TRBD1,TGCGCCAGCAGCCAGGCCGACAGGGCCTACGAGCAGTACTTC,CASSQADRAYEQYF
-,TRBJ2-2,TRBV6-6,16,TRBD2,TGTGCCAGCAAGATGTACCAGCGGGGGCTGGACGGGGAGCTGTTTTTT,CASKMYQRGLDGELFF
-,TRBJ2-2,TRBV4-2,17,-,TGTGCCAGCAGCCAAGTTTGGGGCAGGGCAGACACCGGGGAGCTGTTTTTT,CASSQVWGRADTGELFF
-,TRBJ2-1,TRBV10-3,16,TRBD1,TGTGCCATCAGTGCCATACCGGGACAGCATTCAAATGAGCAGTTCTTC,CAISAIPGQHSNEQFF
many,TRBJ2-5,TRBV10-3,15,TRBD1,TGTGCCATCAGTGCAGTACAGGGGGCAAGGGAGACCCAGTACTTC,CAISAVQGARETQYF
-,TRBJ2-7,TRBV6-1,13,TRBD2,TGTGCCAGCAGTGGGACTAGCGGAGACGAGCAGTACTTC,CASSGTSGDEQYF
-,TRBJ1-5,TRBV6-1,16,TRBD1,TGTGCCAGCAGTCCGTCAACCACAGGGGGACGTCAGCCCCAGCATTTT,CASSPSTTGGRQPQHF
-,TRBJ1-2,TRBV27,14,-,TGTGCCAGCCGGCCGGACAGCCACACCTATGGCTACACCTTC,CASRPDSHTYGYTF
few,TRBJ1-2,TRBV30,10,-,TGTGCCTGGAGTTCGGGAGGCTACACCTTC,CAWSSGGYTF
-,TRBJ2-3,TRBV2,17,TRBD2,TGTGCCAGCAGTGTCCCTACTAGCGGGAGTCAGTCAGATACGCAGTATTTT,CASSVPTSGSQSDTQYF